These 8 T cell receptor beta chains share one sample of origin, sequenced in a study of T cell repertoires in cytomegalovirus infection. Antigens of these TCRs are unknown. A single record per CDR3 protein comes from TCRdb applying MiXCR to the reads. The sample yields roughly 860,000 distinct CDR3 sequences, 32% seen once. The material sequenced was cultured CD8+ T cells from PBMCs, taken from culture after CMV antigen stimulation. Every receptor here comes from a human donor in good health (CMV status not recorded). Some clones in this sample may be carry-over from other donors' samples.

This clonotype was found a few times. The chain recombines TRBV6-5 with TRBJ1-6, with TRBD1 matching 8 bases. The germline V gene has CDR1 MNHEY and CDR2 SVGAGI. Trimming removed 6 bases from V and 7 bases from J; junction bases left unmatched: 8. The CDR3 sequence is 15 residues long. CDR3 sequence reads: CASSPGQVRNSPLHF. Here the CDR3 DNA reads TGTGCCAGCAGCCCGGGACAGGTCAGAAATTCACCCCTCCACTTT.

The rearrangement joins TRBV11-1 to TRBJ1-1; 8 bases agree with TRBD1. The CDR3 consists of 15 residues. CDR1 and CDR2 from the germline V gene are SGHAT and FQDESV (reference sequence). The junction had 8 bases not matched to a gene; V was cut back by 3 bases and J by 5 bases. CDR3 bases: TGTGCCAGCAGCTTTCCGGACAGGGAGGGGACTGAAGCTTTCTTT. The encoded protein is CASSFPDREGTEAFF.

The chain combines TRBV4-1 with TRBJ1-5; TRBD1 matches 10 bases. The junction had 5 bases not matched to a gene; V was cut back by 0 bases and J by 3 bases. Germline V CDR1 and CDR2: MGHRA, YSYEKL. The CDR3 is 17 amino acids. The CDR3 here is CASSQDRGQGFNQPQHF. The CDR3 nucleotides read TGCGCCAGCAGCCAAGATCGGGGACAGGGGTTCAATCAGCCCCAGCATTTT.

This clonotype was seen only a few times. A much larger clone lies a single base off, so this may be a read error. The chain combines TRBV12-3 or TRBV12-4 with TRBJ1-1, with 8 bases that match TRBD1. V shed 4 bases and J 1 base; nucleotides not matched to a gene: 5. This CDR3 spans 15 amino acids. DNA of the CDR3: TGTGCCAGCAGTTACACCGGGACAGGGAACACTGAAGCTTTCTTT. Its protein is CASSYTGTGNTEAFF.

This clonotype has only a few counts. The chain joins TRBV12-3 or TRBV12-4 to TRBJ2-1; tentative D call: TRBD2 (5 bases). The CDR3 covers 14 residues. Trimming took off 2 bases at V and 10 bases at J, with 15 bases between the two ends. The chain's CDR3 is CASSLMAGLAEQFF. The CDR3, as DNA: TGTGCCAGCAGTTTAATGGCTGGGCTAGCAGAGCAGTTCTTC.

Only a few counts were recorded for this clonotype. J is TRBJ1-3 and V is TRBV7-9; D is ambiguous. Germline V CDR1 and CDR2: SEHNR, FQNEAQ (reference sequence). V lost 10 bases and J lost 0, with 13 bases in between. The CDR3 is 14 residues long. In DNA form, the CDR3 reads TGTGCCACACCAGGACCAGTCTCTGGAAACACCATATATTTT. This translates into CATPGPVSGNTIYF.

The chain carries TRBV3-1 and TRBJ1-1; 7 bases match TRBD1. The CDR3 has 15 residues. Germline V lookup: CDR1 LGHDT, CDR2 YNNKEL (reference sequence). After removal of 4 bases from V and 4 bases from J, the junction contained 9 bases not matched to a gene. This chain's CDR3 is CASSPQKGASTEAFF. CDR3 coding DNA: TGTGCCAGCAGCCCACAGAAGGGGGCAAGCACTGAAGCTTTCTTT. The full variable domain, in which reference TRBV3-1 and TRBJ1-1 provide the parts outside the CDR3, is DTAVSQTPKYLVTQMGNDKSIKCEQNLGHDTMYWYKQDSKKFLKIMFSYNNKELIINETVPNRFSPKSPDKAHLNLHINSLELGDSAVYFCASSPQKGASTEAFFGQGTRLTVV.

This clonotype has just a few counts. V and J are TRBV6-1 and TRBJ2-7; the D gene is possibly TRBD1 (6 bases). V was clipped by 3 bases and J by 6 bases, with 12 bases between them. The CDR3 sequence is 13 residues long. In germline, CDR1 is MNHNS, CDR2 SASEGT. The CDR3 loop is CASSDSGHFEQYV. CDR3 nucleotide sequence: TGTGCCAGCAGTGATTCGGGACACTTCGAGCAGTACGTC.